This T cell receptor (beta chain) was identified during a study of radiation and T cells in renal cell carcinoma. Study in general: Nephrectomy followed 15 Gy stereotactic body radiation by 4 weeks.

J gave up 5 bases and V 1 base, and 15 bases lay outside the gene matches. The CDR3 has 19 residues. CDR1 is SGDLS, CDR2 YYNGEE, per germline. The sample's time point: baseline pretreatment blood. Treatment given: 15 Gy SBRT to primary tumor, nephrectomy 4 weeks later. After SBRT, blood was collected at 2 and 4 weeks, plus baseline. TCRdb's copy holds only in-frame clones and misses some; the assay was immunoSEQ multiplex PCR. Of tens of thousands of clones in the sample, 65% to 85% were seen once. The clonotype comes from a man between 60 and 75 years old with renal cell carcinoma. This specimen consisted of blood, obtained from a patient whose treatment included radiotherapy and nephrectomy. This sequence joins TRBV9 and TRBJ2-1; the match to TRBD1 covers 10 bases. For the CDR3, the DNA is TGTGCCAGCAGCGTAACAGGGACAGGGGCCCCCTTTGGCGACAATGAGCAGTTCTTC. This translates into CASSVTGTGAPFGDNEQFF.